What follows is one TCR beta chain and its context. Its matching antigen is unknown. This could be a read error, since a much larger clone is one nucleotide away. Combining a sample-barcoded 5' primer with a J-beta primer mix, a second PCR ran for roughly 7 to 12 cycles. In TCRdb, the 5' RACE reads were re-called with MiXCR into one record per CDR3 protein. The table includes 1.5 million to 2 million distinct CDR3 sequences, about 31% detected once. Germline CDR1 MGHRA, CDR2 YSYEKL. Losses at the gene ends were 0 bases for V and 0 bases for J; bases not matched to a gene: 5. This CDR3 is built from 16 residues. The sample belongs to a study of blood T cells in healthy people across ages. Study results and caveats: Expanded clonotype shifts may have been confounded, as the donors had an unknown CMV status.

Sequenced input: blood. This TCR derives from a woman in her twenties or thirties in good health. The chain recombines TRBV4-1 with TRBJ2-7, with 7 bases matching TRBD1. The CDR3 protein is CASSQEWDSYSYEQYF. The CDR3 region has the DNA TGCGCCAGCAGCCAAGAGTGGGACAGCTACTCCTACGAGCAGTACTTC.